This T cell receptor (beta chain) was observed in a study of shared clonotypes between healthy human individuals. In the study overall: Per donor, three plates held CD4 naive cells, three held CD4 memory, two held CD8 naive and one held CD8 memory.

Germline loops: CDR1 MNHEY, CDR2 SVGAGI. V lost 0 bases and J lost 5, with 8 bases in between. This CDR3 is built from 13 residues. Running of the assay took place at deep level. Authors' processing steps: ImmunoSEQ output held junction-only sequences without quality scores, so filtering differed. Measured with immunoSEQ multiplex PCR; TCRdb has only the in-frame clones, and not every one. The D gene and trimming were derived from the DNA, and the V and J assignments and clone size from that table. Of millions of clones listed, 93% are singletons. The naive CD8 population came from CD45RO-negative cells selected for CCR7, without terminally differentiated effector memory CD45RA+ cells. Remarks on this clone: Other DNA sequences from this sample encode an identical CDR3 as well.

The sequence was collected from a man in his late teens or twenties in good health. Some clones in this sample may be carry-over from other donors' samples. The chain has TRBV6-5 and TRBJ2-7, with D tentatively TRBD2 (5 bases). The sample taken for sequencing was naive CD8+ T cells from PBMCs. The DNA of the CDR3 is TGTGCCAGCAGTTACTCGTCCGGGAACGAGCAGTACTTC. Translation gives CASSYSSGNEQYF.